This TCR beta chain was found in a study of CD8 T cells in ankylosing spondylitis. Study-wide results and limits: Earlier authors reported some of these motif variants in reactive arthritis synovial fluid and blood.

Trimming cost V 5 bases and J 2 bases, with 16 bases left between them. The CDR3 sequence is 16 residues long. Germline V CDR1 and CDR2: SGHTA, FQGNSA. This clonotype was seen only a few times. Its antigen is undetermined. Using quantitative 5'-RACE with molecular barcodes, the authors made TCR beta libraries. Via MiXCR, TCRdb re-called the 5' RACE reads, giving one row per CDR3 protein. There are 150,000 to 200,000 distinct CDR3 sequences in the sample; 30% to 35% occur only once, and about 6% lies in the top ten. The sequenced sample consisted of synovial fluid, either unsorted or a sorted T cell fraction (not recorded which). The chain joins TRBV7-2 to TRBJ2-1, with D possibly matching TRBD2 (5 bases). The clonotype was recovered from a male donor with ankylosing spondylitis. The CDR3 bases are TGTGCCAGCAGCCGACAAGGTGGAGGAACCTACAATGAGCAGTTCTTC. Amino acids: CASSRQGGGTYNEQFF.